Reported below is one T cell receptor beta chain. No antigen is known for it. No much larger clonotype is one base removed from it; base qualities were not supplied. The library relied on the immunoSEQ multiplex PCR assay. RNA was extracted from all samples and reverse transcribed into cDNA as template for TCR sequencing. SuperScript III was used for first-strand cDNA synthesis, primed with a 2:1 mix of oligo-dT and random hexamers. Amplification bias was assessed with a synthetic immune receptor repertoire, and residual bias was removed computationally. On the study's bioinformatics: After raw reads were preprocessed to remove errors, the CDR3 was defined following IMGT conventions as running from the conserved cysteine to phenylalanine. To get clonality, Shannon entropy was normalized by log2 of the number of productive unique TCRs and the result was subtracted from 1. Whether scalp clones were CD4 or CD8 was inferred by matching scalp TCRbeta sequences against CD4 and CD8 repertoires sorted from blood. TCRdb retrieved this table from immuneACCESS and kept in-frame rearrangements only. Not all clones are present; in checked studies, unresolved V genes account for under half, and no reason is known for the remainder. That table supplies the V and J calls and clone size; D and trimming were determined from the DNA. A total of roughly 180,000 clones appear in this sample, 50% to 60% of them only once. Around 3.2% of the sample comes from the top ten.

The sample comes from a study of CD8+ T cells in alopecia areata (dated by TCRdb to 2017 to 2018). The study in broad terms: The treated patients, all with moderate-to-severe alopecia areata, were enrolled in an open-label pilot trial of oral tofacitinib given at 5 to 10 mg twice daily. High-throughput TCRbeta sequencing was used to examine T cell clonal expansion in alopecia areata in both the C3H/HeJ mouse model and human patients. In humans, TCRbeta sequencing was performed on scalp tissue and on sorted CD4+ and CD8+ peripheral blood T cells from healthy controls and from patients with patchy or totalis/universalis alopecia areata. The SALT score, which quantifies the percentage of affected scalp surface area, was used to measure disease severity in treated patients. Tofacitinib-treated patients had biopsies at baseline and at 4 and 24 weeks of treatment, with a later scalp biopsy in several patients. Scalp clonality was compared among normal scalp (n=4), patchy alopecia areata scalp (n=8), and alopecia totalis/universalis scalp (n=8). RNA came from the PAXgene miRNA kit for fixed scalp, the miRNeasy kit for PBMCs, and the RNeasy kit for mouse skin. Amplification of TCRbeta CDR3 regions was done by immunoSEQ multiplex PCR using 35 Vbeta forward primers and 13 Jbeta reverse primers. Tofacitinib was administered for 6 to 18 months, and 6 months of follow-up off drug were then conducted to assess delayed response and recurrence. Summary of the overall study and its limitations: Scalp clonality and the number of expanded CD8+ clones among the top 100 scalp clones were significantly decreased by tofacitinib. Shared TCR sequences between patients were less evident than in mice, which may be partly attributable to HLA diversity in the patient population. Scalp TCR repertoire analysis is complicated because resident alphabeta T cells in normal human skin are also sequenced, whereas mouse skin is dominated by gammadelta T cells. Compared with normal scalp, lesional scalp, particularly in alopecia totalis/universalis, had higher clonality and more expanded CD8+ clones, which suggests antigenic drive. Because the treated cohort was small and had only one nonresponder, larger studies are needed to examine links between baseline CD8+ expansion and response. Many expanded lesional clones persisted in scalp and blood during tofacitinib treatment, which may partly explain relapse after stopping treatment.

The CDR3 measures 13 amino acids from cysteine to phenylalanine. CDR3 DNA only is kept here, 39 bases in frame from base 1. The germline V gene encodes CDR1 MNHEY and CDR2 SMNVEV (reference sequence). V is reduced by 6 bases and J by 8 bases, leaving a spacing of 13 bases between them. The time point label here, explained by the study, means: 4 weeks on oral tofacitinib. This specimen's treatment or condition label, per the study, means: oral pan-JAK inhibitor, 5-10 mg twice daily. From alopecia areata patients, peripheral blood was collected along with lesional scalp punch biopsies. After PBMCs were isolated by density centrifugation and stained for CD3, CD4 and CD8, a FACSAria was used to sort CD4+ and CD8+ T cells.

The material sequenced was CD4+ T cells sorted from blood, taken at week 4, from a patient treated with tofacitinib. The V gene is TRBV27 and the J gene is TRBJ1-4; perhaps TRBD1 is the D gene, with 5 bases matching. The source of this sequence is a human donor with alopecia areata. This receptor has the CDR3 CASRGAYREKLFF. The sequenced DNA is TGTGCCAGCAGAGGGGCATATCGGGAAAAACTGTTTTTT.